This T cell receptor (beta chain) was found in a study of blood T cell repertoires in COVID-19. Measured with immunoSEQ multiplex PCR; TCRdb has only the in-frame clones, and not every one. The sample has approximately 190,000 clones; approximately 84% are singletons. This CDR3 spans 16 amino acids. V was trimmed by 7 bases and J by 1 base, leaving 18 bases between them. CDR1 and CDR2 (germline): MNHNY, SVGAGI (reference sequence). Specimen: peripheral blood. The sequence derives from a woman aged 70-85 years with active or convalescent COVID-19. The V and J genes are TRBV6-6 and TRBJ2-3; maybe TRBD2 (6 bases). The CDR3 DNA sequence: TGTGCCAGCACCCTTACGCGGGAAAGGGGCACAGATACGCAGTATTTT. Residues: CASTLTRERGTDTQYF.